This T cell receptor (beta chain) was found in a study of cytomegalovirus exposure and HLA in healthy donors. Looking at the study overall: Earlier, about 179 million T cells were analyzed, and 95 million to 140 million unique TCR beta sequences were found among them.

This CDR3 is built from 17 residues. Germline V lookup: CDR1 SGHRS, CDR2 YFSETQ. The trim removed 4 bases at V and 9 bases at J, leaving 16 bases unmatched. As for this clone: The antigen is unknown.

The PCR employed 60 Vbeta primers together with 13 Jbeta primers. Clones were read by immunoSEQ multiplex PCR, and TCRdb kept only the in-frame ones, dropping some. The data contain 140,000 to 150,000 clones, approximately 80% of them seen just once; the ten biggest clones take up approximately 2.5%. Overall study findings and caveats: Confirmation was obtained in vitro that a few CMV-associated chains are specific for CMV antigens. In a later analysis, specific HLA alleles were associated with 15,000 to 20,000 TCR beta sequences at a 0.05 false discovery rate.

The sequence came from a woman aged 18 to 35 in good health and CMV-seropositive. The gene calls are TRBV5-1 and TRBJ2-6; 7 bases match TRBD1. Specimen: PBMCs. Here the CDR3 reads CASSRPRDSEDLNVLTF. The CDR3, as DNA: TGCGCCAGCAGCCGCCCGAGGGACAGCGAAGATCTCAACGTCCTGACTTTC.